This T cell receptor beta chain came from a study of blood T cell repertoires in COVID-19. Study summary: Material from acute and convalescent COVID-19 was sourced from the United States, Italy and Spain. Sources were T cells, B-cell-depleted T cells, or PBMCs; the material itself was cDNA or gDNA.

Study processing details: Nucleated cell counts were estimated from reference gene primer amplification. Sequencing was performed with immunoSEQ multiplex PCR; in TCRdb, only in-frame clones are kept and a portion is missing. V, J and clone size are taken as reported in that table, and D and trimming were inferred from the DNA itself. This repertoire shows around 25,000 clones, roughly 90% found once; its top ten account for roughly 3.1%. Germline-derived CDR1 and CDR2 are LGHNT and FRNRAP. The ends lost 3 bases at V and 8 bases at J; junction bases unmatched: 4. The CDR3 sequence is 15 residues long.

This TCR derives from a human donor in a cohort sampled during active COVID-19. The rearrangement joins TRBV12-5 to TRBJ2-1; 13 nucleotides match TRBD2. Sequences were obtained from peripheral blood. In DNA form, the CDR3 reads TGTGCTAGTGGTTTAAGGACTAGCGGGAGCTATGAGCAGTTCTTC. This translates into CASGLRTSGSYEQFF. Full variable domain (remainder filled in from reference TRBV12-5 and TRBJ2-1): DARVTQTPRHKVTEMGQEVTMRCQPILGHNTVFWYRQTMMQGLELLAYFRNRAPLDDSGMPKDRFSAEMPDATLATLKIQPSEPRDSAVYFCASGLRTSGSYEQFFGPGTRLTVL.